This T cell receptor beta chain was sequenced in a study of cytomegalovirus exposure and HLA in healthy donors. Germline CDR1 MNHEY, CDR2 SVGAGI. The V gene lost 5 bases and the J gene lost 0 bases, with 10 bases spanning the gap. This CDR3 spans 14 amino acids. Primers included in the PCR were 60 Vbeta and 13 Jbeta primers. Methods used by the authors: Later, an analysis found 80 million or so unique TCR beta chains, and 8.5 million to 14 million of these were shared. Profiled with immunoSEQ multiplex PCR; TCRdb holds only in-frame clones, not every one. The V and J calls and the clone size are those of that table, but D and trimming were determined from the DNA. In the table there are 100,000 to 150,000 clones, around 84% of which are singletons.

Sequencing was done on a sample of PBMCs. J is TRBJ1-1 and V is TRBV6-5, with a tentative D call TRBD1 (6 bases). This sequence was found in a woman aged 18 to 35 in good health and CMV-seropositive. CDR3 nucleotide sequence: TGTGCCAGCAGTAGGCAGGGGATGAACACTGAAGCTTTCTTT. Protein sequence: CASSRQGMNTEAFF.